The entry that follows covers one T cell receptor (beta chain) sequence. Its antigen is not known. The entry originates in a study of Ad26.COV2.S vaccination and SARS-CoV-2 variants. On the study more broadly: Donor got 5x10^10 or 1x10^11 viral particles of Ad26.COV2.S. Findings and limits, study-wide: Recipients of vaccine and of placebo showed similar breadth of their non-spike TCR repertoires. Among vaccine recipients, spike-specific TCR breadth exceeded that of placebo recipients. In TCR breadth and depth analyses, total T cell responses may have been underestimated.

Treatment indicated: around 19 received Ad26.COV2.S at low or high dose, single or two shots; a few received placebo; per-sample allocation not given. Samples analyzed were those drawn on day 63 after the first vaccine or placebo injection. This CDR3 spans 16 amino acids. V was pared by 4 bases and J by 8 bases, with 14 bases of the junction left unmatched. Per germline, CDR1 LGHDT and CDR2 YNNKEL (reference sequence). Sequencing was performed with immunoSEQ multiplex PCR; in TCRdb, only in-frame clones are kept and a portion is missing. This table holds 300,000 to 350,000 clones, about 88% found once.

The sequence came from a person between 18 and 59 years old who received the Ad26.COV2.S COVID-19 vaccine or a placebo. Sequenced here: peripheral blood, sampled in a trial of Ad26.COV2.S vaccine versus placebo. The J gene is TRBJ1-2, the V gene TRBV3-1 (or the pseudogene TRBV3-2); 9 positions agree with TRBD1. The CDR3 sequence: CASSPSPGQGFEGYTF. The CDR3 region has the DNA TGTGCCAGCAGCCCATCACCGGGACAGGGATTTGAAGGCTACACCTTC.